The TCR beta chain described here comes from a study of graft-versus-host responses after intestinal transplantation. Background on the study: Each recipient received a multivisceral, liver-intestinal, or isolated intestinal graft. Findings of the study overall: The marrow of recipients harbored GvH clones, and ileum or blood showed some of them first.

A word on this clone: Its cognate antigen is unknown.

The germline V and J ends were trimmed by 3 bases and 3 bases, with 9 bases remaining between them. This CDR3 has 13 amino acids. Germline values: CDR1 MNHEY, CDR2 SMNVEV (reference sequence). Measured with immunoSEQ multiplex PCR; TCRdb has only the in-frame clones, and not every one. Found here are more than 60,000 clones, 90% of them singletons; the top ten hold about 1.3%. This receptor was identified in a human donor who received an intestinal transplant. The sample in question was unstimulated CD8+ T cells sorted from spleen or lymph node cells, obtained before intestinal transplant. The V gene is TRBV27, the J gene TRBJ2-7; perhaps TRBD1 as D (6 bases). Written as DNA, the CDR3 is TGTGCCAGCAGTTTGGGCAGGGGCTACGAGCAGTACTTC. This codes for CASSLGRGYEQYF.